The rows below give T cell receptor beta chains drawn from one sample of a study of T cells after yellow fever vaccination. TCRdb reprocessed the 5' RACE reads via MiXCR and lists one record per CDR3 protein. Of 350,000 to 450,000 distinct CDR3 sequences detected, roughly 6.1% appear once; the ten largest clones hold 14% to 15%. This specimen was PBMCs, taken 5 days after the yellow fever booster vaccination. These receptors originate from a young man who received the YFV17D yellow fever vaccine. Each CDR3 is given with its conserved first and last residue. Each record gives: CDR3 protein, V gene, CDR3 length, J gene.

CDR3 protein: CSASPDERVVTDTQYF
V gene: TRBV20-1
CDR3 length: 16
J gene: TRBJ2-3

CDR3 protein: CASSNLKGVTEAFF
V gene: TRBV6-2/TRBV6-3
CDR3 length: 14
J gene: TRBJ1-1

CDR3 protein: CASSPSRAIEAFF
V gene: TRBV6-1
CDR3 length: 13
J gene: TRBJ1-1

CDR3 protein: CASSSRARGPGYTF
V gene: TRBV7-2
CDR3 length: 14
J gene: TRBJ1-2

CDR3 protein: CASSHRDLVETQYF
V gene: TRBV7-9
CDR3 length: 14
J gene: TRBJ2-5

CDR3 protein: CAWSVPRDTQYF
V gene: TRBV30
CDR3 length: 12
J gene: TRBJ2-3

CDR3 protein: CSASLAPPYEQYF
V gene: TRBV20-1
CDR3 length: 13
J gene: TRBJ2-7

CDR3 protein: CARSLEFQGDRGEQFF
V gene: TRBV5-3
CDR3 length: 16
J gene: TRBJ2-1

CDR3 protein: CASRKTGTLYNEQFF
V gene: TRBV5-1
CDR3 length: 15
J gene: TRBJ2-1

CDR3 protein: CASSPRQGEKDTQYF
V gene: TRBV5-1
CDR3 length: 15
J gene: TRBJ2-3

CDR3 protein: CASRSSGGLSQPQHF
V gene: TRBV28
CDR3 length: 15
J gene: TRBJ1-5

CDR3 protein: CASSKAVNYGYTF
V gene: TRBV12-3/TRBV12-4
CDR3 length: 13
J gene: TRBJ1-2

CDR3 protein: CASSPRTGTQYF
V gene: TRBV18
CDR3 length: 12
J gene: TRBJ2-5

CDR3 protein: CASRWGREFTGELFF
V gene: TRBV19
CDR3 length: 15
J gene: TRBJ2-2

CDR3 protein: CSAITGTDGYTF
V gene: TRBV20-1
CDR3 length: 12
J gene: TRBJ1-2

CDR3 protein: CASSLVGGEKLFF
V gene: TRBV7-9
CDR3 length: 13
J gene: TRBJ1-4

CDR3 protein: CASSSADAADIQYF
V gene: TRBV5-1
CDR3 length: 14
J gene: TRBJ2-4

CDR3 protein: CASSQRRSYEQYF
V gene: TRBV4-3
CDR3 length: 13
J gene: TRBJ2-7

CDR3 protein: CSASETANNQPQHF
V gene: TRBV20-1
CDR3 length: 14
J gene: TRBJ1-5

CDR3 protein: CASSQEIVVNEQFF
V gene: TRBV3-1
CDR3 length: 14
J gene: TRBJ2-1

CDR3 protein: CSARGVGGSYEQYF
V gene: TRBV20-1
CDR3 length: 14
J gene: TRBJ2-7

CDR3 protein: CASSEREGTSVVNEQFF
V gene: TRBV9
CDR3 length: 17
J gene: TRBJ2-1

CDR3 protein: CATSWQAGTQYF
V gene: TRBV24-1
CDR3 length: 12
J gene: TRBJ2-5

CDR3 protein: CSARDGRDAGGTQYF
V gene: TRBV20-1
CDR3 length: 15
J gene: TRBJ2-3

CDR3 protein: CASTRGRETYEQYF
V gene: TRBV9
CDR3 length: 14
J gene: TRBJ2-7

CDR3 protein: CASSGTSYYGYTF
V gene: TRBV6-6
CDR3 length: 13
J gene: TRBJ1-2

CDR3 protein: CASGREAAGSYEQYF
V gene: TRBV28
CDR3 length: 15
J gene: TRBJ2-7

CDR3 protein: CASSAPPGETQYF
V gene: TRBV7-2
CDR3 length: 13
J gene: TRBJ2-5

CDR3 protein: CSAGDLYEQYF
V gene: TRBV20-1
CDR3 length: 11
J gene: TRBJ2-7

CDR3 protein: CASSTRGLDTIYF
V gene: TRBV7-9
CDR3 length: 13
J gene: TRBJ1-3

CDR3 protein: CASSPDRGDEQYF
V gene: TRBV7-9
CDR3 length: 13
J gene: TRBJ2-7

CDR3 protein: CASSVPGGRGTEAFF
V gene: TRBV12-3/TRBV12-4
CDR3 length: 15
J gene: TRBJ1-1

CDR3 protein: CASTRGGSEDEQYF
V gene: TRBV5-4
CDR3 length: 14
J gene: TRBJ2-7

CDR3 protein: CASSQGQGVASPLHF
V gene: TRBV3-1
CDR3 length: 15
J gene: TRBJ1-6

CDR3 protein: CASSLSVSTDTQYF
V gene: TRBV7-2
CDR3 length: 14
J gene: TRBJ2-3

CDR3 protein: CASSVGRTVRTEAFF
V gene: TRBV9
CDR3 length: 15
J gene: TRBJ1-1

CDR3 protein: CASRRLASTTDTQYF
V gene: TRBV5-1
CDR3 length: 15
J gene: TRBJ2-3

CDR3 protein: CSAREGQVADTQYF
V gene: TRBV20-1
CDR3 length: 14
J gene: TRBJ2-3

CDR3 protein: CASSPMVGGYEQYF
V gene: TRBV7-2
CDR3 length: 14
J gene: TRBJ2-7

CDR3 protein: CASSSQPTGETQYF
V gene: TRBV7-2
CDR3 length: 14
J gene: TRBJ2-5

CDR3 protein: CASSLDAGASYEQYF
V gene: TRBV7-9
CDR3 length: 15
J gene: TRBJ2-7

CDR3 protein: CASSSLAGRGGDNEQFF
V gene: TRBV11-2
CDR3 length: 17
J gene: TRBJ2-1

CDR3 protein: CSVRQGSYEQYF
V gene: TRBV29-1
CDR3 length: 12
J gene: TRBJ2-7

CDR3 protein: CATSRMDRKIYEQYF
V gene: TRBV15
CDR3 length: 15
J gene: TRBJ2-7

CDR3 protein: CASSGYHEQYF
V gene: TRBV12-3/TRBV12-4
CDR3 length: 11
J gene: TRBJ2-7

CDR3 protein: CASALVNSYEQYF
V gene: TRBV19
CDR3 length: 13
J gene: TRBJ2-7

CDR3 protein: CAWSGQQGPIYEQYF
V gene: TRBV30
CDR3 length: 15
J gene: TRBJ2-7

CDR3 protein: CASLDSDTYEQYF
V gene: TRBV12-3/TRBV12-4
CDR3 length: 13
J gene: TRBJ2-7

CDR3 protein: CASSREQGTTDTQYF
V gene: TRBV12-3/TRBV12-4
CDR3 length: 15
J gene: TRBJ2-3

CDR3 protein: CSASYLNTEAFF
V gene: TRBV20-1
CDR3 length: 12
J gene: TRBJ1-1

CDR3 protein: CSARVVGLRGYTF
V gene: TRBV20-1
CDR3 length: 13
J gene: TRBJ1-2